This T cell receptor (beta chain) was obtained from a study of blood T cell repertoires in COVID-19. The CDR3 spans 16 residues. The germline gives CDR1 SGHDT, CDR2 YYEEEE. The junction had 11 bases not matched to a gene; V was cut back by 2 bases and J by 8 bases. Clones were sequenced by immunoSEQ multiplex PCR, and TCRdb holds only the in-frame ones, with some missing. The data contain tens of thousands of clones, roughly 88% of them singletons. The chain carries TRBV5-6 and TRBJ1-4; 8 positions match TRBD1. This sequence originates from an elderly man with active or convalescent COVID-19. The sample consisted of peripheral blood. The CDR3 region has the DNA TGTGCCAGCAGCTTCGGGACAGGCTCCTCGAGCGAAAAACTGTTTTTT. Translating gives CASSFGTGSSSEKLFF. Variable domain in full (rest from reference TRBV5-6 and TRBJ1-4): DAGVTQSPTHLIKTRGQQVTLRCSPKSGHDTVSWYQQALGQGPQFIFQYYEEEERQRGNFPDRFSGHQFPNYSSELNVNALLLGDSALYLCASSFGTGSSSEKLFFGSGTQLSVL.